The 30 T cell receptor beta chains reported below all come from one sample, sequenced in a study of CD8 T cells in ankylosing spondylitis. TCRdb redid the calling of the 5' RACE reads with MiXCR, one entry per CDR3 protein. The data contain around 300,000 distinct CDR3 sequences, more than 9% of them singletons. Sequencing used blood, either unsorted or a sorted T cell fraction (not recorded which). These receptors all come from a female donor with ankylosing spondylitis or in good health (not recorded which).

The V gene is TRBV20-1, the J gene TRBJ2-7; maybe TRBD2 (7 bases). CDR1 DFQATT and CDR2 SNEGSKA come from the germline V gene (reference sequence). The V gene lost 8 bases and the J gene lost 0 bases, with 17 bases spanning the gap. CDR3 length equals 14 residues. CDR3 coding DNA: TGCAGTCCGCAGGGGCGGGGGACCTCCTACGAGCAGTACTTC. This translates into CSPQGRGTSYEQYF.

This clonotype was detected ten times or more. CDR3 amino acids: CSVEEREYTGELFF. CDR3 bases: TGCAGCGTTGAGGAGCGGGAGTACACCGGGGAGCTGTTTTTT. V and J are TRBV29-1 and TRBJ2-2; 8 nucleotides agree with TRBD2. In germline, CDR1 is SQVTM, CDR2 ANQGSEA. This CDR3 region has 14 residues. The V segment lost 3 bases and the J segment 3 bases; nucleotides outside the gene matches: 3.

This clonotype was detected only once. Just one base apart from a much larger clone, this may be a read error. The chain couples TRBV20-1 to TRBJ2-7, with 16 bases matching TRBD2. CDR1 is DFQATT, CDR2 SNEGSKA, per germline (reference sequence). CDR3 length: 14 residues. The CDR3 DNA follows: TGCAGTGCTTCCGGGACTAGCGGGGGGGTTGATCAGCACTTC. Amino acid sequence: CSASGTSGGVDQHF.

The V call is TRBV12-3 or TRBV12-4, the J call TRBJ1-1, with D perhaps matching TRBD1 (5 bases). The CDR3 consists of 13 residues. V lost 7 bases and J 5 bases, leaving 14 bases between the germline ends. CDR3 DNA: TGTGCCAGCATCTACGGGGGAAGGACTGAAGCTTTCTTT. Amino acids: CASIYGGRTEAFF.

This clonotype was observed at least ten times. V and J are TRBV6-2 or TRBV6-3 and TRBJ2-2, with 8 bases matching TRBD2. J was trimmed by 4 bases and V by 7 bases; bases with no gene match: 8. The CDR3 extends over 15 amino acids. Per the germline V gene, CDR1 is MNHEY and CDR2 is SVGEGT. This CDR3 is CASIHRAGATGELFF. CDR3 in DNA: TGTGCCAGCATCCACCGAGCGGGAGCCACCGGGGAGCTGTTTTTT.

This clonotype showed up just a few times. The chain links TRBV20-1 to TRBJ2-7, with 9 bases lining up with TRBD2. Germline CDR1 is DFQATT and CDR2 is SNEGSKA (reference sequence). This CDR3 spans 17 amino acids. V was pared by 0 bases and J by 7 bases, with 16 bases of the junction left unmatched. The CDR3 region is CSARDRRLAALEREQYF. CDR3 nucleotide sequence: TGCAGTGCTAGAGATAGGAGACTAGCGGCCCTTGAGAGGGAGCAGTACTTC.

Remarks on this clonotype: A read error may account for a junction end that differs from germline. The chain employs TRBV20-1 and TRBJ2-3, with 12 bases matching TRBD2. The germline V gene has CDR1 DFQATT and CDR2 SNEGSKA (reference sequence). This CDR3 has 17 amino acids. The CDR3 here is CCARGRSSGGARDTQYF. The DNA of the CDR3 is TGCTGTGCTAGAGGGCGGTCTAGCGGGGGGGCACGGGATACGCAGTATTTT.

Many counts were recorded for this clonotype. The gene calls are TRBV5-1 and TRBJ1-5; no clear D. Germline values: CDR1 SGHRS, CDR2 YFSETQ. The CDR3 is 14 residues long. The V gene lost 5 bases and the J gene lost 4 bases, with 13 bases spanning the gap. The CDR3 loop is CASRPDPDNQPQHF. CDR3 DNA sequence: TGCGCCAGCAGGCCAGACCCCGATAATCAGCCCCAGCATTTT.

This clonotype was counted many times. The rearrangement joins TRBV24-1 to TRBJ1-5; D perhaps matches TRBD1 (5 bases). The CDR3 sequence is 14 residues long. The V and J ends lost 7 bases and 3 bases respectively, with 12 bases between them. Germline CDR1 reads KGHDR; CDR2 reads SFDVKD. The DNA for the CDR3 is TGTGCCACCAGCCAGACAGTTTCCAATCAGCCCCAGCATTTT. As protein: CATSQTVSNQPQHF.

This clonotype was picked up a small number of times. The chain has TRBV5-1 and TRBJ1-4; TRBD1 might be the D (5 bases). Trimming removed 3 bases from V and 5 bases from J, with 17 bases in between. CDR1 SGHRS and CDR2 YFSETQ come from the germline V gene. This CDR3 contains 16 residues. The CDR3 coding sequence is TGCGCCAGCAGCTCCTCACTGGGGGGGGAGAATGAAAAACTGTTTTTT. It encodes CASSSSLGGENEKLFF.

This clonotype was seen only a few times. The chain recombines TRBV7-8 with TRBJ2-7, with D perhaps given as TRBD1 or TRBD2 (5 bases each). In germline, CDR1 is SGHVS, CDR2 FQNEAQ. This CDR3 is built from 14 residues. Trimming stripped 4 bases from V and 3 bases from J, with 13 bases between. The CDR3 nucleotides read TGTGCCAGCAGCTCCGAGGGGCAGTTCTACGAGCAGTACTTC. As protein: CASSSEGQFYEQYF. The whole variable domain, remainder taken from reference TRBV7-8 and TRBJ2-7, is GAGVSQSPRYKVAKRGQDVALRCDPISGHVSLFWYQQALGQGPEFLTYFQNEAQLDKSGLPSDRFFAERPEGSVSTLKIQRTQQEDSAVYLCASSSEGQFYEQYFGPGTRLTVT.

This clonotype was seen ten or more times. The chain is built from TRBV6-1 and TRBJ1-3; D may be TRBD1 (6 bases). From germline, CDR1 is MNHNS and CDR2 SASEGT. The V end lost 5 bases, the J end lost 2 bases, and 10 bases lay between the germline ends. There are 14 residues in the CDR3. The CDR3 coding sequence is TGTGCCAGCAGTCGGACAGCTGCTGGAAACACCATATATTTT. Translated: CASSRTAAGNTIYF.

This clonotype occurred many times. The chain is built from TRBV12-3 or TRBV12-4 and TRBJ2-5; 9 bases agree with TRBD2. V lost 2 bases and J lost 1; bases outside the gene matches: 5. This CDR3 region has 16 residues. CDR3 residues: CASSLLSGGFQETQYF. CDR3 nucleotide sequence: TGTGCCAGCAGTTTACTTAGCGGGGGTTTCCAAGAGACCCAGTACTTC.

Many counts were recorded for this clonotype. The rearrangement joins TRBV20-1 to TRBJ1-1; TRBD1 matches at 7 bases. Trimming removed 5 bases from V and 8 bases from J; junction bases left unmatched: 5. This CDR3 contains 11 residues. Germline lookup yields CDR1 DFQATT and CDR2 SNEGSKA (reference sequence). CDR3 protein: CSARTGSEAFF. For the CDR3, the DNA is TGCAGTGCTCGGACAGGCTCGGAAGCTTTCTTT.

This clonotype was seen many times. The chain uses TRBV15 and TRBJ1-5; D may be TRBD1 (5 bases). This CDR3 has 16 residues. Trimming took off 4 bases at V and 1 base at J, with 14 bases between the two ends. Germline V lookup: CDR1 LNHNV, CDR2 YYDKDF (reference sequence). The CDR3 spells CATSMQGRRSNQPQHF. CDR3 coding DNA: TGTGCCACCAGCATGCAGGGTAGACGGAGCAATCAGCCCCAGCATTTT.

V is TRBV7-9 and J is TRBJ2-7; D gene unclear. This CDR3 has 15 residues. The germline V and J ends were trimmed by 4 bases and 4 bases, with 17 bases remaining between them. Germline V CDR1 and CDR2: SEHNR, FQNEAQ (reference sequence). This CDR3 is CASSSAKTGKYEQYF. The CDR3, as DNA: TGTGCCAGCAGCTCGGCGAAGACTGGGAAATACGAGCAGTACTTC. Supplemented by reference TRBV7-9 and TRBJ2-7, the full variable domain reads DTGVSQNPRHKITKRGQNVTFRCDPISEHNRLYWYRQTLGQGPEFLTYFQNEAQLEKSRLLSDRFSAERPKGSFSTLEIQRTEQGDSAMYLCASSSAKTGKYEQYFGPGTRLTVT.

This clonotype was observed a few times. Written as DNA, the CDR3 is TGTGCCAGCAGTTTACCTAGATTTGAAGCTTTCTTT. This sequence encodes CASSLPRFEAFF. The rearrangement links TRBV28 to TRBJ1-1; no reliable D call. The CDR3 covers 12 residues. The V end was cut by 2 bases, the J end by 7 bases, with 8 bases between. CDR1 and CDR2 (germline): MDHEN, SYDVKM. Looking up the rest from reference TRBV28 and TRBJ1-1 gives the full variable domain: DVKVTQSSRYLVKRTGEKVFLECVQDMDHENMFWYRQDPGLGLRLIYFSYDVKMKEKGDIPEGYSVSREKKERFSLILESASTNQTSMYLCASSLPRFEAFFGQGTRLTVV.

This clonotype has ten or more counts. The chain combines TRBV5-1 with TRBJ1-4; 10 bases agree with TRBD1. The CDR3 spans 15 residues. Unmatched junction bases numbered 7, after V lost 6 bases and J lost 5 bases. Germline V CDR1 and CDR2: SGHRS, YFSETQ. Here the CDR3 reads CASTTGQGRNEKLFF. In DNA form, the CDR3 reads TGCGCCAGCACCACGGGACAGGGGAGGAATGAAAAACTGTTTTTT.

The gene calls are TRBV5-5 and TRBJ1-1; 8 bases agree with TRBD1. The V gene end was trimmed by 1 base and the J gene end by 4 bases; junction bases not matched to a gene: 6. CDR1 is SGHKS, CDR2 YYEKEE, per germline (reference sequence). This CDR3 has 15 residues. DNA of the CDR3: TGTGCCAGCAGCTTGTCAGGGGGCGTTTCCACTGAAGCTTTCTTT. It yields the protein CASSLSGGVSTEAFF.

In its sample, this clonotype was seen many times. The genes are TRBV5-1 and TRBJ2-1, with 9 bases matching TRBD2. The J segment lost 5 bases and the V segment lost 6 bases, leaving 9 bases of the junction unmatched. The length of the CDR3 is 15 residues. Germline CDR1 SGHRS, CDR2 YFSETQ. CDR3 residues: CASTLAGVGNNEQFF. The CDR3 nucleotides are TGCGCCAGCACCTTAGCGGGAGTTGGGAACAATGAGCAGTTCTTC.

This clonotype was seen repeatedly, ten times or more. Sequence at one end of the junction differs from germline and may be a read error. The chain recombines TRBV6-5 with TRBJ2-2; D might be TRBD1 (6 bases). Germline CDR1 MNHEY, CDR2 SVGAGI. The CDR3 sequence is 16 residues long. The CDR3 nucleotides are TGTGCCAGCAGTTCTCCGAGGGGGTCGAACAGCGGGGAGCTGTTTTTT. Its translation: CASSSPRGSNSGELFF.

This clonotype was seen ten or more times. This chain connects TRBV6-4 to TRBJ1-2, with D hard to call. V was cut by 6 bases and J by 4 bases, with 12 bases left in between. The CDR3 is made up of 13 amino acids. Germline loops: CDR1 MRHNA, CDR2 SNTAGT. CDR3 sequence reads: CASRWGLSYGYTF. DNA for the CDR3: TGTGCCAGCAGATGGGGATTATCCTATGGCTACACCTTC.

Turning to this clonotype: A much larger clone lies a single base off, so this may be a read error. This chain joins TRBV15 and TRBJ2-1; 7 bases match TRBD1. CDR1 is LNHNV and CDR2 is YYDKDF in the germline V gene (reference sequence). CDR3 size: 16 residues. CDR3 in DNA: TGTGTCACCAGCAGAGATCAAGACAGGGCGAGGAATGAGCAGTTCTTC. Its protein product is CVTSRDQDRARNEQFF.

In its sample, this clonotype was seen many times. This chain joins TRBV12-3 or TRBV12-4 and TRBJ1-4; no firm D call. Trimming removed 10 bases at V and 3 bases at J, with 15 bases between. The CDR3 loop spans 14 amino acids. The CDR3 region has the DNA TGTGCCACCAGCCGGGTCTCACCTAATGAAAAACTGTTTTTT. Its translation is CATSRVSPNEKLFF.

This clonotype was detected ten times or more. CDR3 DNA: TGCGCCAGCGCACCGGGGGATACAGGGTTGGAAAAACTGTTTTTT. This codes for CASAPGDTGLEKLFF. The V and J genes are TRBV4-1 and TRBJ1-4, with D possibly being TRBD1 (6 bases). V was cut by 8 bases and J by 8 bases, with 21 bases left in between. Germline CDR1 MGHRA, CDR2 YSYEKL. The CDR3 consists of 15 residues.

This clonotype was recorded a few times. The J gene is TRBJ2-7, the V gene TRBV5-5; no clear D gene. The germline V gene encodes CDR1 SGHKS and CDR2 YYEKEE (reference sequence). V lost 0 bases and J 1 base, leaving 8 bases between the germline ends. This CDR3 comprises 14 residues. The CDR3 sequence: CASSLAVRSYEQYF. In nucleotides, the CDR3 is TGTGCCAGCAGCTTGGCCGTCAGGTCCTACGAGCAGTACTTC.

This clonotype was counted ten times or more. The V and J genes are TRBV6-1 and TRBJ2-2; TRBD1 agrees at 7 bases. The CDR3 extends over 17 amino acids. Unmatched junction bases numbered 15, after V lost 5 bases and J lost 6 bases. Germline V lookup: CDR1 MNHNS, CDR2 SASEGT. The CDR3 DNA sequence: TGTGCCAGCAGTCGCCCAGGGACAGACCTCATAGCCGGGGAGCTGTTTTTT. Translation gives CASSRPGTDLIAGELFF.

J is TRBJ2-1 and V is TRBV19, with 10 positions matching TRBD2. The V segment lost 4 bases and the J segment 4 bases; nucleotides outside the gene matches: 4. This CDR3 has 15 amino acids. CDR1 and CDR2 from the germline V gene are LNHDA and SQIVND (reference sequence). CDR3 region: CASSTGTSVYNEQFF. As DNA, the CDR3 is TGTGCCAGTAGTACCGGGACTAGCGTGTACAATGAGCAGTTCTTC.

This clonotype was seen ten or more times. The chain has TRBV10-3 and TRBJ1-2; 8 bases align to TRBD1. The length of the CDR3 is 16 residues. Germline CDR1 ENHRY, CDR2 SYGVKD. The junction had 12 bases not matched to a gene; V was cut back by 6 bases and J by 3 bases. The CDR3 DNA reads TGTGCCATCAGCGACCCCCCGGACAGGGTATACTATGGCTACACCTTC. Translation: CAISDPPDRVYYGYTF.

This clonotype was seen ten or more times. The V gene is TRBV5-1, the J gene TRBJ1-4; the D is unclear. The CDR3 runs 13 residues. Trimming left V 5 bases short and J 0 bases short, with 5 bases between. Per the germline V gene, CDR1 is SGHRS and CDR2 is YFSETQ. CDR3 in amino acids: CASRTATNEKLFF. The CDR3 bases are TGCGCCAGCAGAACAGCAACTAATGAAAAACTGTTTTTT.